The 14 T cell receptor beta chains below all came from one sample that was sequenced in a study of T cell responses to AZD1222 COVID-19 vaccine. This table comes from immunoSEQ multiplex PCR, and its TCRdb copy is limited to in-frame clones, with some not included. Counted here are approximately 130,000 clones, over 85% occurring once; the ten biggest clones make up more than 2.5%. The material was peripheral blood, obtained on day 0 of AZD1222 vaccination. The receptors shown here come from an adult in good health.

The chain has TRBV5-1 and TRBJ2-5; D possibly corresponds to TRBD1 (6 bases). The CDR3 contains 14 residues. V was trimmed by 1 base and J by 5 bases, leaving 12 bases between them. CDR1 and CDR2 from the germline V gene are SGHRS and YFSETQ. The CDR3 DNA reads TGCGCCAGCAGCTTGCAGGGGATGGAGGAGACCCAGTACTTC. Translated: CASSLQGMEETQYF.

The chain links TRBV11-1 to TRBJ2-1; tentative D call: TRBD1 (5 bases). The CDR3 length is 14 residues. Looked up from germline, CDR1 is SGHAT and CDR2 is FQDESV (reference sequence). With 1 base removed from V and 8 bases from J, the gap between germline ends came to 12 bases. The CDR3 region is CASSLDSRGDEQFF. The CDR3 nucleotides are TGTGCCAGCAGCTTAGATTCTAGGGGCGATGAGCAGTTCTTC.

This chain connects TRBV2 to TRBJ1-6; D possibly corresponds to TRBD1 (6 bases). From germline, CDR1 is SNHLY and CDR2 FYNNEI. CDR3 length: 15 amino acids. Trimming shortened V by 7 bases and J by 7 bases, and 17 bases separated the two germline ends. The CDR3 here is CASNPGQSRNSPLHF. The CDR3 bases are TGTGCCAGCAACCCCGGACAGAGTAGGAATTCACCCCTCCACTTT.

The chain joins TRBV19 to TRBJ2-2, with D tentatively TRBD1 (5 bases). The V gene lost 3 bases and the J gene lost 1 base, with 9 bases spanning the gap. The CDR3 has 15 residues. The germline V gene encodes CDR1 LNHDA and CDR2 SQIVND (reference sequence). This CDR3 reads CASSMNQGNTGELFF. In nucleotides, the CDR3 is TGTGCCAGTAGTATGAACCAGGGGAACACCGGGGAGCTGTTTTTT.

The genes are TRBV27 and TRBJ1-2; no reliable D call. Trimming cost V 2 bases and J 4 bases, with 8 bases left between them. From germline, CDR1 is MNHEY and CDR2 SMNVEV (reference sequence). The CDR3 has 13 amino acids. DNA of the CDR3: TGTGCCAGCAGTTTAGGCTCGGCCTATGGCTACACCTTC. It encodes CASSLGSAYGYTF.

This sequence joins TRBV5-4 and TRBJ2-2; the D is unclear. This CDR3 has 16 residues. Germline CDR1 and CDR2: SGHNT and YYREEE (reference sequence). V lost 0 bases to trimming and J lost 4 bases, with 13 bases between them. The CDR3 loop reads CASSLGGSLPTGELFF. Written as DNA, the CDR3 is TGTGCCAGCAGCTTGGGGGGTTCATTACCCACCGGGGAGCTGTTTTTT. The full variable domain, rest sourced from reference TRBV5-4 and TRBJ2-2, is ETGVTQSPTHLIKTRGQQVTLRCSSQSGHNTVSWYQQALGQGPQFIFQYYREEENGRGNFPPRFSGLQFPNYSSELNVNALELDDSALYLCASSLGGSLPTGELFFGEGSRLTVL.

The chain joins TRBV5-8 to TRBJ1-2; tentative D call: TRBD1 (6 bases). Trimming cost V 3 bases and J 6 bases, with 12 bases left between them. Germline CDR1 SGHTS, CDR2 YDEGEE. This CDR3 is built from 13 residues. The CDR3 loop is CASSSQGPDGYTF. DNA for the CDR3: TGTGCCAGCAGCTCACAGGGCCCTGATGGCTACACCTTC.

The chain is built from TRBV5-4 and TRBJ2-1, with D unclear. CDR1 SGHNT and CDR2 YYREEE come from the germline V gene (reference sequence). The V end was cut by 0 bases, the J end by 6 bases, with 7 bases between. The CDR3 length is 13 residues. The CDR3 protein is CASSLVARNEQFF. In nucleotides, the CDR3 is TGTGCCAGCAGCTTGGTTGCGCGCAATGAGCAGTTCTTC. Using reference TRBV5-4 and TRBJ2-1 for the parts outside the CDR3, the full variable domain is ETGVTQSPTHLIKTRGQQVTLRCSSQSGHNTVSWYQQALGQGPQFIFQYYREEENGRGNFPPRFSGLQFPNYSSELNVNALELDDSALYLCASSLVARNEQFFGPGTRLTVL.

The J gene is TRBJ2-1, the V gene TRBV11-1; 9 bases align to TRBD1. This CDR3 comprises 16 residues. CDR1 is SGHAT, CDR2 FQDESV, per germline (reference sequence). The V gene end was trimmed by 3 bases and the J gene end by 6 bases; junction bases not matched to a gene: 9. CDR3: CASSLGPGQGPNEQFF. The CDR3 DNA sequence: TGTGCCAGCAGCTTGGGACCGGGACAGGGTCCCAATGAGCAGTTCTTC.

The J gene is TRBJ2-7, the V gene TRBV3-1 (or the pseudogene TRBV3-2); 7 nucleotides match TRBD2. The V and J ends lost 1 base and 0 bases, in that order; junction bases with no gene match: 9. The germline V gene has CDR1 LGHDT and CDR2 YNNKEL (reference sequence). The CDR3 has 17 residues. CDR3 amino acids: CASSQVLWRELSYEQYF. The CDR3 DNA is TGTGCCAGCAGCCAAGTTTTATGGCGGGAGCTCTCCTACGAGCAGTACTTC.

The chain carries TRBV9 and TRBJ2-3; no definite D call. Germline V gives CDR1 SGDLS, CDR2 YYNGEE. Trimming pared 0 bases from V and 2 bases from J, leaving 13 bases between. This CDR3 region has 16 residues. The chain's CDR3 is CASSVGPTRVTDTQYF. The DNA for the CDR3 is TGTGCCAGCAGCGTAGGACCTACCCGCGTCACAGATACGCAGTATTTT.

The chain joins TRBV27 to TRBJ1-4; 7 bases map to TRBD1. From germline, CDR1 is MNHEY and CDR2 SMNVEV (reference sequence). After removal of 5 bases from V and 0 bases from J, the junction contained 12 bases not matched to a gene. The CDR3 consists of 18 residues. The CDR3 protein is CASSGSPGGPATNEKLFF. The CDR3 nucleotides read TGTGCCAGCAGTGGGTCCCCAGGGGGGCCTGCAACTAATGAAAAACTGTTTTTT.

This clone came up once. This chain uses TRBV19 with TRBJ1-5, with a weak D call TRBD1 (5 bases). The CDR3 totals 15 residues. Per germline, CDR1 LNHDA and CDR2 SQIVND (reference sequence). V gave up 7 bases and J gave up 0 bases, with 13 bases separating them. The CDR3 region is CASNINRFSNQPQHF. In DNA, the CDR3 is TGTGCCAGTAATATTAACAGGTTTAGCAATCAGCCCCAGCATTTT.

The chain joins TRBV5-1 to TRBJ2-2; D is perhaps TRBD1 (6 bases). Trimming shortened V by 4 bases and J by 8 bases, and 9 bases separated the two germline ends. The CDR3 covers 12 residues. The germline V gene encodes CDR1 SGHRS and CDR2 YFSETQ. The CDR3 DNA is TGCGCCAGCAGCCCAGGACAGGGGGAGCTGTTTTTT. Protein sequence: CASSPGQGELFF.